The table lists the clone carrying this TCR beta chain with a few counts. This CDR3 region has 16 residues. The germline V gene has CDR1 MDHEN and CDR2 SYDVKM. Trimming took off 4 bases at V and 8 bases at J, with 20 bases between the two ends. With a J-beta primer mix and a sample-barcoded 5' primer, a second PCR ran roughly 6 to 12 cycles. One entry per CDR3 protein, called by TCRdb with MiXCR from the 5' RACE reads. The sample contains hundreds of thousands of distinct CDR3 sequences, around a fifth of which appear only once. The data were obtained in a study of blood T cells in healthy people across ages.

Material for sequencing was blood. V usage is TRBV28 and J usage is TRBJ1-4; D might be TRBD1 (6 bases). This sequence was found in a man between 65 and 79 years old in good health. The CDR3 reads CASSSPKGGLNEKLFF. In nucleotides, the CDR3 is TGTGCCAGCAGTTCGCCCAAAGGGGGGCTAAACGAAAAACTGTTTTTT.